The text below deals with one T cell receptor beta chain. Its target is not known. The sample contains more than one DNA sequence encoding this CDR3. The data belong to a study of graft-versus-host responses after intestinal transplantation. Study-wide background: In this cohort, recipients had multivisceral, liver-intestinal, or isolated intestinal transplants.

Data came from immunoSEQ multiplex PCR; TCRdb stores just in-frame clones and leaves some out. The sample comprises some 110,000 clones, roughly 87% of which are singletons, and 0.9% rests with the top ten. Trimming cost V 1 base and J 2 bases, with 5 bases left between them. The CDR3 runs 13 residues. Germline CDR1 SGHVS, CDR2 FNYEAQ. Study-wide findings and caveats: Early post-transplant HvG declines were associated with peak circulating GvH clone levels. Where graft-donor T cell macrochimerism was present, patients had high graft-versus-host to host-versus-graft clonal ratios in allografts.

This rearrangement joins TRBV7-6 to TRBJ1-1; D gene unclear. Sequenced material: unstimulated CD4+ T cells sorted from spleen or lymph node cells, taken before intestinal transplant. This clonotype was obtained from a human donor who received an intestinal transplant. The CDR3 spells CASSLDENTEAFF. The CDR3 DNA follows: TGTGCCAGCAGCTTAGACGAAAACACTGAAGCTTTCTTT.